This TCR beta chain emerged from a study of beta chain features in type 1 diabetes. In total, each donor contributed a single heparinised blood draw that averaged approximately 0.12 L. Cells sorted by CD45RO/CCR7/CD25/CD127/CD95/CD27 comprised CD4+ naive, central memory, regulatory and stem cell-like memory cells. Expressed TCRB transcripts were sequenced after all isolated RNA was converted to cDNA. Reads from naive, central memory and regulatory T cell samples averaged roughly 3.6 million. Generated by immunoSEQ multiplex PCR, the TCRdb table keeps only in-frame clones and is missing some. The profile shows 810,000 or so clones, roughly 15% of them singletons. This clone has more than one count but fewer than ten. This clonotype was sampled from a woman between 18 and 29 years old in good health. Specimen: naive CD4+ T cells from blood.

CDR3 sequence: CASSQRTLPRLARGAADTQYF. CDR3 in DNA: TGCGCCAGCAGCCAGCGAACCTTACCCCGCCTAGCACGGGGCGCGGCAGATACGCAGTATTTT. The chain uses TRBV4-3 and TRBJ2-3; TRBD1 or TRBD2 may be the D gene (5 bases each). The CDR3 runs 21 residues. CDR1 and CDR2 from the germline V gene are LGHNA and YSLEER. V was cut by 3 bases and J by 4 bases, with 32 bases left in between.